These T cell receptor beta chains were read from a single sample in a study of blood T cell repertoires in COVID-19. TCRdb's copy holds only in-frame clones and misses some; the assay was immunoSEQ multiplex PCR. The sample holds 350,000 to 550,000 clones, 75% to 90% seen once. The specimen was PBMCs or T cells enriched from blood (not recorded which). All receptors derive from a man between 25 and 39 years old who had recovered from COVID-19. The CDR3 runs from the conserved cysteine through the conserved F or W. Fields, in order: V gene, clone size, CDR3 protein. The listing skips clone size in some rows; elsewhere it reads once, few, many or a size class.

>TRBV2|-
CASRLAGSTDTQYF
>TRBV7-6|-
CASSLGQGANTEAFF
>TRBV6-5|-
CASRFSRDRGETQYF
>TRBV27|-
CASSLGLAAYEQYF
>TRBV5-1|-
CASSLSTSGFNEQFF
>TRBV19|-
CASSIYGAEVSGANVLTF
>TRBV6-5|-
CASSSWGTGRYEQYF
>TRBV28|-
CASLNPTGFSGNTIYF
>TRBV27|-
CASSLGRVGELFF
>TRBV27|-
CASSPPKRQGWSYEQYF
>TRBV28|-
CASRGAGAGTSYEQYF
>TRBV5-1|once
CASSPGQSYNEQFF
>TRBV10-3|-
CAISVTGDGTYEQYF
>TRBV10-3|-
CATYEGAGKEYSSGYTF
>TRBV28|-
CASSSPQGVYGYTF
>TRBV5-1|-
CASSLDNFSNQPQHF
>TRBV27|-
CASSRDLRAAGYTF
>TRBV11-2|-
CASSLKQGMSPLHF
>TRBV7-8|-
CASSLGRGIGNTIYF
>TRBV7-9|-
CASSKGRDSPYYGYTF
>TRBV5-4|-
CASARLAGVGEQYF
>TRBV25-1|-
CASADRNYGYTF
>TRBV9|few
CASRGGNTEAFF
>TRBV7-8|-
CASSPRSGNQPQHF
>TRBV2|-
CASSGQGYEQYF
>TRBV2|-
CASRGGYGNQPQHF
>TRBV19|-
CASRRQRDSPLHF
>TRBV5-4|-
CASSPTAGEETQYF
>TRBV27|-
CASSFPRTGVHEQFF
>TRBV28|-
CASSFPLVEKLFF
>TRBV24-1|-
CATSDLQGPDEQFF
>TRBV3-1/TRBV3-2|-
CASSQVSAGVYEQYF
>TRBV19|-
CASNLRDRKAGELFF
>TRBV12-5|-
CASGIPGHSSYEQYF
>TRBV29-1|-
CSVATGSNEKLFF
>TRBV13|-
CASSPTGTGSYEQYF
>TRBV6-5|once
CASSYSRPTRGEQFF
>TRBV5-1|-
CASSLVSGNTGELFF
>TRBV7-9|-
CASSLDSEQYF
>TRBV5-1|-
CASSLASSYNEQFF
>TRBV10-1|-
CASSPRRGGTGELFF
>TRBV4-1|-
CASSPRLSPYEQYF
>TRBV5-1|-
CASSHRPGQGAVNTGELFF
>TRBV13|-
CASSLGPGTEAFF
>TRBV11-2|-
CASSRLAGGPYEQYF